A selection of T cell receptor beta chains follows, all from one sample in a study of T-cell reconstitution after alpha-beta-depleted transplantation in children. Via MiXCR, TCRdb re-called the PCR reads, giving one row per CDR3 protein. The table records approximately 430,000 distinct CDR3 sequences, around 15% of them present only once. The specimen was PBMCs, mostly from graft donor cells, collected 360 days after TCRalphabeta/CD19-depleted stem cell transplant. All receptors come from a boy under three years old who had a stem cell transplant for Wiskott-Aldrich syndrome, so the T cells may come from the graft donor. The CDR3 runs from the conserved cysteine through the conserved F or W. D genes are given only for firm matches. A clone size is listed for some rows: how often the clone was seen (once, few, many), or a class if it is expanded.

CDR3aa | CDR3nt | j_gene | abundance | d_gene | v_gene
CASSRVGVTYEQYF | TGTGCCAGCAGCCGAGTTGGGGTGACCTACGAGCAGTACTTC | TRBJ2-7 | few | NA | TRBV12-3/TRBV12-4
CASSPKAFSGNTIYF | TGTGCCAGCTCACCAAAGGCCTTCTCTGGAAACACCATATATTTT | TRBJ1-3 | NA | NA | TRBV18
CASSQDLRGTGSYTEQFF | TGCGCCAGCAGCCAAGATCTTCGGGGTACCGGATCGTACACTGAGCAGTTCTTC | TRBJ2-1 | few | NA | TRBV4-1
CASSLLGYMNTEAFF | TGCGCCAGCAGCTTGCTGGGCTACATGAACACTGAAGCTTTCTTT | TRBJ1-1 | NA | NA | TRBV5-1
CASSFLAGVTGELFF | TGTGCCAGCAGCTTCTTGGCGGGAGTGACCGGGGAGCTGTTTTTT | TRBJ2-2 | NA | TRBD2 | TRBV7-9
CASLTQYF | TGTGCCAGTCTGACCCAGTACTTC | TRBJ2-5 | NA | NA | TRBV28
CSARATALAERIQYF | TGCAGTGCTAGGGCAACCGCTCTAGCGGAGAGGATTCAGTACTTC | TRBJ2-4 | few | TRBD2 | TRBV20-1
CASSPRTGIIEQFF | TGTGCCAGCAGTCCCCGAACAGGGATTATTGAGCAGTTCTTC | TRBJ2-1 | NA | NA | TRBV12-3/TRBV12-4
CASSSRDRGNYGYTF | TGTGCCAGCAGCTCCAGGGACAGGGGGAACTATGGCTACACCTTC | TRBJ1-2 | NA | TRBD1 | TRBV5-4
CAISESDRGTQYF | TGTGCCATCAGTGAGTCGGACAGGGGAACGCAGTATTTT | TRBJ2-3 | NA | TRBD1 | TRBV10-3